The present T cell receptor beta chain was sequenced within a study of cytomegalovirus exposure and HLA in healthy donors. The CDR3 loop spans 15 amino acids. Germline V gives CDR1 KGHSH, CDR2 LQKENI. V was pared by 1 base and J by 5 bases, with 5 bases of the junction left unmatched. The PCR employed 60 Vbeta primers together with 13 Jbeta primers. Only in-frame clones appear in the TCRdb table, and some are missing; sequencing was by immunoSEQ multiplex PCR. Its table records over 30,000 clones. The rearrangement joins TRBV18 to TRBJ2-1; 7 bases fit TRBD1. The sequencing sample was made of PBMCs. The sequence came from a woman aged 40 to 55 in good health and CMV-seropositive. CDR3 DNA: TGTGCCAGCTCACCACGGCAGGGGGAGAACAATGAGCAGTTCTTC. Protein product: CASSPRQGENNEQFF.